Included here is one T cell receptor beta chain sequence, with context. The antigen remains unidentified. CDR3 length: 14 amino acids. Trimming shortened V by 1 base and J by 4 bases, and 8 bases separated the two germline ends. The germline V gene has CDR1 KGHSH and CDR2 LQKENI. 5'RACE primed from the constant segment yielded TCR alpha and TCR beta cDNA libraries bearing sample barcodes and UMIs. TCRdb itself ran the 5' RACE reads through MiXCR, one entry per CDR3 protein. The data contain around 450,000 distinct CDR3 sequences, 20% of them singletons. The data stem from a study of T-cell memory formation after mild COVID-19. Findings and limits, study-wide: Contracting clones from day 15 to 85 had balanced CD4/CD8; later expanders favoured CD4+. The study detected some responding clones in pre-infection memory, suggesting cross-reactive memory joined.

The V call is TRBV18, the J call TRBJ2-1; a weak D match, TRBD2 (6 bases). What was sequenced was PBMCs or a T cell subset sorted from them (not recorded which). The TCR was taken from an adult woman who had mild COVID-19 (a few samples of this study predate the infection). Cell type and time point are not known. The DNA for the CDR3 is TGTGCCAGCTCACCACGGGACTTTTACAATGAGCAGTTCTTC. It encodes CASSPRDFYNEQFF.